The source of this T cell receptor beta chain is a study of blood T cell repertoires in COVID-19. As for the study in general: COVID-19 samples collected from the United States, Italy and Spain covered acute and convalescent phases. In each case, the material was cDNA or gDNA derived from T cells, B-cell-depleted T cells, or PBMCs.

Profiling relied on immunoSEQ multiplex PCR, and the TCRdb table lists in-frame clones only, not all of them. Found here are some 300,000 clones, approximately 91% of them singletons; the top ten hold around 1%. The clonotype was recovered from a woman in her 30s who had recovered from COVID-19. The sample consisted of PBMCs or T cells enriched from blood (not recorded which).

The CDR3 DNA is TGCGCCAGCAGCCAATCGCGGGACGCTAGCACAGATACGCAGTATTTT. The encoded protein is CASSQSRDASTDTQYF. The V and J genes are TRBV5-1 and TRBJ2-3, with D maybe TRBD2 (6 bases). V was cut by 4 bases and J by 0 bases, with 15 bases left in between. Germline loops: CDR1 SGHRS, CDR2 YFSETQ. The CDR3 length is 16 residues.